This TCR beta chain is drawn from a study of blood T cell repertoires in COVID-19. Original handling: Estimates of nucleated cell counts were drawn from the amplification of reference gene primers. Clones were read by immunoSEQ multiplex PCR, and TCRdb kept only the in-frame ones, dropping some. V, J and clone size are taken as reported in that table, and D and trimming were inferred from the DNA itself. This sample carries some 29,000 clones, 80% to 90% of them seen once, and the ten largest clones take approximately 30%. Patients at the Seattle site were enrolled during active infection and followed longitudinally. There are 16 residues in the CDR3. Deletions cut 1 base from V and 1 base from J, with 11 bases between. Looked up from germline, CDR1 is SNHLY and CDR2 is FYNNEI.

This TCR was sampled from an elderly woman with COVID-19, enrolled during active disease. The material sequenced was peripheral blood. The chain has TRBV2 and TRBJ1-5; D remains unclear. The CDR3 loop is CASSEGGRRSNQPQHF. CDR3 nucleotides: TGTGCCAGCAGTGAAGGCGGCAGGAGGAGCAATCAGCCCCAGCATTTT.